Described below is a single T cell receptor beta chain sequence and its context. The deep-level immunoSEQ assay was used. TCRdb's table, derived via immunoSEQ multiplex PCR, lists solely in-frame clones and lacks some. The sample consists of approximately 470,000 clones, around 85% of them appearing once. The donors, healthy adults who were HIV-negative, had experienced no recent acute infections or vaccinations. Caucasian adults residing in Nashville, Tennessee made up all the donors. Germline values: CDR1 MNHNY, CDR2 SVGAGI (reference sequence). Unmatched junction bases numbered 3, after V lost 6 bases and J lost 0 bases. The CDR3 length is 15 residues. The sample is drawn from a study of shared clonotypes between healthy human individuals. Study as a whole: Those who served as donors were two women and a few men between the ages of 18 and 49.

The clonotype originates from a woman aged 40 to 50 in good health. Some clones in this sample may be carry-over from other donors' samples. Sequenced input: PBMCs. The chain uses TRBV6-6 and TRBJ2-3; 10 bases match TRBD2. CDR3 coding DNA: TGTGCCAGCAGGACGACTAGCGGGAGCACAGATACGCAGTATTTT. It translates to CASRTTSGSTDTQYF.